This T cell receptor (beta chain) was found in a study of blood T cells in healthy people across ages. Findings and caveats of the study: Naive T cell percentage strongly correlated with TCR beta diversity. Whereas aged donors had fewer naive CD4+ cells, long-lived donors had more of them and higher diversity. Unknown donor CMV status possibly confounded expanded clonotype changes.

A second PCR of 7 to 11 cycles used a sample-barcoded 5' primer and a J-beta primer mix. Every individual sample yielded 3 million or more paired-end reads (each containing CDR3). TCRdb fed the 5' RACE reads into MiXCR, producing one record per CDR3 protein. The sample includes around 940,000 distinct CDR3 sequences, roughly 51% of them seen just once. Germline-derived CDR1 and CDR2 are SGHTA and FQGNSA. The CDR3 length is 13 residues. With 4 bases removed from V and 12 bases from J, the gap between germline ends came to 16 bases. On this clonotype: Its antigen is still unknown.

Sequencing used blood. This clonotype was obtained from a woman in her sixties in good health. This chain joins TRBV7-2 and TRBJ2-1; D unresolved. In DNA form, the CDR3 reads TGTGCCAGCAGCTCTATCGTTCCGGGTGTGCAGTTCTTC. It encodes CASSSIVPGVQFF.